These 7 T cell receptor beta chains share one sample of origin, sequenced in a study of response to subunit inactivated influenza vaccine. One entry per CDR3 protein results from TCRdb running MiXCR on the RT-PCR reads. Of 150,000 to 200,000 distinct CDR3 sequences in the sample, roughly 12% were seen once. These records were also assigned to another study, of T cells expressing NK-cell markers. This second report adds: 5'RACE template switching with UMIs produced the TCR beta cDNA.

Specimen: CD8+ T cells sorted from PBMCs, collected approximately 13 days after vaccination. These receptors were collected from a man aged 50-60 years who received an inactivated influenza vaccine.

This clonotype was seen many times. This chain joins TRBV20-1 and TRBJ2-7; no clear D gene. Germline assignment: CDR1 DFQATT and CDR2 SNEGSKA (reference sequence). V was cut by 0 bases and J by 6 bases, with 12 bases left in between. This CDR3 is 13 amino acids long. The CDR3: CSARDIEASEQYF. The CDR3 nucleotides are TGCAGTGCTAGAGATATAGAGGCGTCCGAGCAGTACTTC.

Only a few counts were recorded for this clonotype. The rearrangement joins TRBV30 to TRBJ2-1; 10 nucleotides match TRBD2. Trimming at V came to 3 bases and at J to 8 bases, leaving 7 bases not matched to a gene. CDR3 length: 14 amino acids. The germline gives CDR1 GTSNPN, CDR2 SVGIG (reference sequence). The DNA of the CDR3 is TGTGCCTGGAGAGCCGGGACTAGCGCCCATGAGCAGTTCTTC. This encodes CAWRAGTSAHEQFF.

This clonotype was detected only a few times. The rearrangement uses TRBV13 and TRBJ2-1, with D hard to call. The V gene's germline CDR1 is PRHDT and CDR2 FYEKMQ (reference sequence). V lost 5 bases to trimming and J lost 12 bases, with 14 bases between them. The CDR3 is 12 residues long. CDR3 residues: CASSEESARQFF. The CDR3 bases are TGTGCCAGCAGCGAAGAATCGGCCCGGCAGTTCTTC.

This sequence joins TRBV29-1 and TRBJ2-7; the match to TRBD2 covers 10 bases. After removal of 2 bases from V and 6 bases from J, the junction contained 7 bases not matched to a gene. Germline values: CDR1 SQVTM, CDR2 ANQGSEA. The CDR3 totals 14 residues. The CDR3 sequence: CSVEKREGFTEQYF. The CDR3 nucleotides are TGCAGCGTTGAAAAGCGGGAGGGATTTACCGAGCAGTACTTC.

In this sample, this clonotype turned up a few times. The CDR3 reads CASSLEGINSPLHF. CDR3 nucleotides: TGTGCCAGCAGCTTAGAGGGGATCAATTCACCCCTCCACTTT. The chain uses TRBV7-9 and TRBJ1-6; possibly TRBD1 for D (5 bases). Germline V CDR1 and CDR2: SEHNR, FQNEAQ (reference sequence). This CDR3 comprises 14 residues. V lost 1 base and J 7 bases, leaving 8 bases between the germline ends.

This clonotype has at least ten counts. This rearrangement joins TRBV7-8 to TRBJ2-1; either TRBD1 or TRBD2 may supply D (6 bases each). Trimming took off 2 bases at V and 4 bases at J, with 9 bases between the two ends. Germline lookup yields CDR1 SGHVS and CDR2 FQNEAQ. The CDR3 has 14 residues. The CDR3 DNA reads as TGTGCCAGCAGCTTAAGGGGGGCTTACAATGAGCAGTTCTTC. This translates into CASSLRGAYNEQFF.

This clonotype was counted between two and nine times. CDR3 protein: CSARDGSGVRQETQYF. The CDR3 DNA follows: TGCAGTGCTAGAGATGGATCCGGGGTCAGGCAAGAGACCCAGTACTTC. The gene calls are TRBV20-1 and TRBJ2-5; TRBD2 is a possible D gene (5 bases). The CDR3 is 16 residues long. The germline V and J ends were trimmed by 0 bases and 2 bases, with 16 bases remaining between them. Germline-derived CDR1 and CDR2 are DFQATT and SNEGSKA (reference sequence).